This T cell receptor (beta chain) is from a study of blood T cell repertoires in COVID-19. Whole-study context: Researchers got acute and convalescent COVID-19 samples from the United States, Italy and Spain. PBMCs, B-cell-depleted T cells, or T cells provided the cDNA or gDNA that made up the material.

This clone has more than one count but fewer than ten. The CDR3 extends over 15 amino acids. Germline loops: CDR1 LGHNA, CDR2 YSLEER. After removal of 4 bases from V and 0 bases from J, the junction contained 0 bases not matched to a gene. Source study methods: Nucleated cell counts were estimated from reference gene primer amplification. The protocol was immunoSEQ multiplex PCR, while the TCRdb copy is restricted to in-frame clones and leaves out a portion. V and J calls plus clone size are reproduced from that table; the DNA served to infer D and trimming. Among about 30,000 clones listed, roughly 73% were seen once.

The chain links TRBV4-3 to TRBJ1-4, with TRBD1 matching 9 bases. The TCR sequence derives from a woman between 65 and 79 years old with active or convalescent COVID-19. The source material was peripheral blood. CDR3: CASSRTGATNEKLFF. The DNA of the CDR3 is TGCGCCAGCAGCCGGACAGGGGCAACTAATGAAAAACTGTTTTTT.